This T cell receptor (beta chain) was profiled in a study of blood T cell repertoires in COVID-19. This table comes from immunoSEQ multiplex PCR, and its TCRdb copy is limited to in-frame clones, with some not included. Found here are fewer than 250,000 clones, about 88% of them singletons; the top ten hold 3% to 3.5%. The receptor was derived from a man aged 55 to 69 with acute or convalescent COVID-19. The specimen sequenced was peripheral blood.

The CDR3 reads CASDAGALVGYTF. The CDR3 DNA is TGTGCCAGCGACGCGGGGGCACTGGTTGGCTACACCTTC. The chain couples TRBV6-5 to TRBJ1-2; possible D gene TRBD1, 6 bases. Germline V gene data show CDR1 as MNHEY and CDR2 as SVGAGI. CDR3 length equals 13 residues. Trimming removed 8 bases at V and 7 bases at J, with 17 bases between.